This TCR beta chain was observed in a study of technical replicates of blood from a few donors. Here immunoSEQ multiplex PCR was the method, and the copy in TCRdb shows in-frame clones only, minus some. The sample includes about 64,000 clones, approximately 86% of them seen just once. The V segment lost 4 bases and the J segment 4 bases; nucleotides outside the gene matches: 9. The CDR3 has 16 amino acids. Germline values: CDR1 SGHRS, CDR2 YFSETQ. Sample: PBMCs. The sequence was collected from a human donor in good health. Some clones in this sample may be carry-over from other donors' samples. The V gene is TRBV5-1, the J gene TRBJ1-4; TRBD1 matches 8 bases. The CDR3 protein is CASSPGQGGINEKLFF. In DNA, the CDR3 is TGCGCCAGCAGCCCCGGACAGGGTGGGATTAATGAAAAACTGTTTTTT.